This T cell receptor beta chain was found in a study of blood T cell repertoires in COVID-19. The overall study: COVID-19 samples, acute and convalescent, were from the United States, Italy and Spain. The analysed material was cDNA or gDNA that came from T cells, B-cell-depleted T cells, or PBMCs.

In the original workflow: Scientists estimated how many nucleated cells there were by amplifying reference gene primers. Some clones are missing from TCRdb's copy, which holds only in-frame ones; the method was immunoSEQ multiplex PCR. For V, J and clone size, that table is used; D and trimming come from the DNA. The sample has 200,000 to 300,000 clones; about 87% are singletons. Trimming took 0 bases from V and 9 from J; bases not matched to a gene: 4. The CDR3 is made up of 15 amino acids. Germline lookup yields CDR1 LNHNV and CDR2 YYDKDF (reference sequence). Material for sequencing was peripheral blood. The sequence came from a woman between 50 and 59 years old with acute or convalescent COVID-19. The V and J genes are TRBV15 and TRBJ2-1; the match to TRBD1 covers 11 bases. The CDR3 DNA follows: TGTGCCACCAGCAGAGAGGACAGGGGGCTGGCTGAGCAGTTCTTC. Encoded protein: CATSREDRGLAEQFF.